This T cell receptor beta chain came from a study of blood T cell repertoires in COVID-19. Donors were grouped by their self-reported clinical history. Per the authors' pipeline: The authors estimated nucleated cell counts from reference gene primer amplification. The repertoire was sequenced with immunoSEQ multiplex PCR; TCRdb's copy has only in-frame clones and lacks some. V, J and clone size are taken as reported in that table, and D and trimming were inferred from the DNA itself. The top ten hold around 0.77% of the sample, which has roughly 190,000 clones, 70% to 90% seen once. The receptor was isolated from a young woman who had recovered from COVID-19. The material sequenced was PBMCs or T cells enriched from blood (not recorded which).

CDR3 amino acids: CAISPGVSSGNTIYF. The CDR3, as DNA: TGTGCCATCTCCCCAGGGGTGAGCTCTGGAAACACCATATATTTT. The rearrangement joins TRBV28 to TRBJ1-3, with a possible D match to TRBD1 (6 bases). The V and J ends lost 10 bases and 0 bases respectively, with 16 bases between them. CDR1 MDHEN and CDR2 SYDVKM come from the germline V gene. The CDR3 runs to 15 residues.